This T cell receptor (beta chain) was sequenced in a study of CD8+ T cells in alopecia areata. From germline, CDR1 is SGHDT and CDR2 YYEEEE. The CDR3 is 14 residues long. V lost 3 bases to trimming and J lost 1 base, with 9 bases between them. Findings of the study overall: More clonal than normal scalp was lesional scalp, particularly alopecia totalis/universalis.

Worth noting for this clone: The antigen is not known.

It was cDNA, reverse transcribed from extracted RNA, that served as the sequencing template. The protocol was immunoSEQ multiplex PCR, while the TCRdb copy is restricted to in-frame clones and leaves out a portion. This table holds around 190,000 clones, roughly 56% found once. Sequencing was performed on CD8+ T cells sorted from blood. This TCR was recovered from a human donor in good health. The gene calls are TRBV5-6 and TRBJ2-3; maybe TRBD1 (6 bases). CDR3 residues: CASSWTEGTDTQYF. As DNA, the CDR3 is TGTGCCAGCAGCTGGACAGAAGGCACAGATACGCAGTATTTT. The full variable domain, completed using reference TRBV5-6 and TRBJ2-3, is DAGVTQSPTHLIKTRGQQVTLRCSPKSGHDTVSWYQQALGQGPQFIFQYYEEEERQRGNFPDRFSGHQFPNYSSELNVNALLLGDSALYLCASSWTEGTDTQYFGPGTRLTVL.